This TCR beta chain was identified during a study of T cell repertoires in cytomegalovirus infection (dated by TCRdb to between 2017 and 2020). For the wider study: Donor HLA type was relevant to the analysis, because carriage of CMV infection together with the matching HLA type was indicated by public TCR beta signatures.

This clonotype was seen ten or more times. The target of this receptor is not known. Base-call qualities are not available, and no considerably larger clone is one nucleotide away. The CDR3, cysteine through phenylalanine, is 18 amino acids long. Only the CDR3 DNA is retained, 54 bases long and in frame from the first base. The germline V gene (reference sequence) yields LNHDA for CDR1 and SQIVND for CDR2. V and J are trimmed by 1 base and 4 bases, and the gene matches miss 11 bases of the junction. The data were produced on an Illumina HiSeq 1500. TCRdb reworked the public reads: Q25 trimming with fastp, MiXCR clone assembly, productive beta chains retained. Rows with one shared CDR3 protein collapse into an entry with the most common genes and DNA. This sample has tens of thousands of distinct CDR3 sequences in its table, and over 3.5% of those were observed once. Of the sample, roughly a fifth falls within the top ten clones.

General study outcomes and caveats: Carriers of CMV infection plus the relevant HLA type were discriminated by the cumulative frequency of public TCR beta family members in the study cohort and in an independent roughly 370-donor cohort. The ex vivo response was dominated by HLA-C-restricted CMV-specific TCR beta clonotypes, which also provided the single most frequent clonotype in two of eight donors.

The sequence was obtained from a human donor in good health (CMV status not recorded). Some clones in this sample may be carry-over from other donors' samples. The rearranged segments are TRBV19 and TRBJ2-2; the junction holds 8 bases that match TRBD2. The sample was PBMCs. In nucleotide form, the sequence is TGTGCCAGTAGTATAGTTGCGGGGGGTGTAAGGCTCACCGGGGAGCTGTTTTTT. This codes for CASSIVAGGVRLTGELFF.